This T cell receptor (beta chain) was sequenced for a study of cytomegalovirus exposure and HLA in healthy donors. CDR3 size: 15 residues. Germline CDR1 SGHNT, CDR2 YYREEE (reference sequence). Unmatched junction bases numbered 4, after V lost 3 bases and J lost 4 bases. The data were produced by immunoSEQ multiplex PCR, yet TCRdb's version contains in-frame clones alone and is incomplete. The profile shows about 160,000 clones, under 90% of them singletons. Source material: PBMCs. This TCR derives from a man aged 18-30 years in good health and CMV-seropositive. V is TRBV5-4 and J is TRBJ2-1, with 10 bases fitting TRBD1. CDR3 in DNA: TGTGCCAGCAGCTCGGACAGGGGGGGATACAATGAGCAGTTCTTC. This codes for CASSSDRGGYNEQFF.